Each of the 18 T cell receptor beta chains below was sequenced from the same sample in a study of blood T cell repertoires in COVID-19. The method was immunoSEQ multiplex PCR; TCRdb's version includes in-frame clones alone and lacks a portion of them. The repertoire holds over 200,000 clones, with around 80% as singletons. Sample: peripheral blood. These receptors were obtained from a man aged 35 to 55 who had recovered from COVID-19.

This chain links TRBV30 with TRBJ1-3, with 7 positions matching TRBD1. J was trimmed by 4 bases and V by 5 bases; bases with no gene match: 5. This CDR3 spans 13 amino acids. Germline V gene data show CDR1 as GTSNPN and CDR2 as SVGIG (reference sequence). The CDR3 here is CAWGTGEGNTIYF. In nucleotides, the CDR3 is TGTGCCTGGGGCACAGGGGAAGGAAACACCATATATTTT.

The chain employs TRBV11-2 and TRBJ2-1; perhaps TRBD2 as D (5 bases). The CDR3 loop spans 12 amino acids. Trimming took off 2 bases at V and 7 bases at J, with 6 bases between the two ends. CDR1 and CDR2 from the germline V gene are SGHAT and FQNNGV. CDR3 in amino acids: CASSLRENEQFF. For the CDR3, the DNA is TGTGCCAGCAGCTTAAGGGAGAATGAGCAGTTCTTC.

This clone turned up a few times. The V call is TRBV7-2, the J call TRBJ2-7, with a tentative D call TRBD1 (5 bases). With 5 bases removed from V and 7 bases from J, the gap between germline ends came to 12 bases. The germline V gene encodes CDR1 SGHTA and CDR2 FQGNSA. There are 12 residues in the CDR3. CDR3 sequence: CASSPTEAEQYF. In DNA form, the CDR3 reads TGTGCCAGCAGCCCGACAGAGGCGGAGCAGTACTTC.

The rearrangement joins TRBV19 to TRBJ2-2; TRBD2 aligns across 14 bases. The germline CDR1 and CDR2 sequences are LNHDA and SQIVND (reference sequence). The ends lost 7 bases at V and 7 bases at J; junction bases unmatched: 5. This CDR3 spans 15 amino acids. The CDR3 reads CASTRLAGGLGELFF. The CDR3 bases are TGTGCCAGTACCAGACTAGCGGGGGGGCTCGGGGAGCTGTTTTTT.

The chain links TRBV28 to TRBJ1-5, with D maybe TRBD1 (6 bases). Germline-derived CDR1 and CDR2 are MDHEN and SYDVKM. Between the trimmed V and J ends, which lost 6 bases and 0 bases, there was a span of 12 bases. The CDR3 is made up of 15 amino acids. The CDR3 spells CASRRTGISNQPQHF. The CDR3 DNA reads TGTGCCAGCAGACGCACAGGGATTAGCAATCAGCCCCAGCATTTT.

V is TRBV29-1 and J is TRBJ2-5; 7 bases line up with TRBD2. V was clipped by 4 bases and J by 5 bases; unmatched bases: 10. CDR3 size: 14 residues. The germline V gene encodes CDR1 SQVTM and CDR2 ANQGSEA. CDR3 region: CSVGGGGNLETQYF. The CDR3 nucleotides read TGCAGCGTTGGGGGCGGGGGTAATCTGGAGACCCAGTACTTC.

The chain carries TRBV5-1 and TRBJ1-2, with 7 nucleotides matching TRBD1. This CDR3 has 14 amino acids. Germline assignment: CDR1 SGHRS and CDR2 YFSETQ. J was trimmed by 5 bases and V by 0 bases; bases with no gene match: 4. The CDR3 loop reads CASSLESGGYGYTF. The CDR3 DNA reads TGCGCCAGCAGCTTGGAATCAGGGGGGTATGGCTACACCTTC.

V is TRBV11-2 and J is TRBJ1-3; 7 bases align to TRBD1. Losses at the gene ends were 6 bases for V and 4 bases for J; bases not matched to a gene: 15. The CDR3 extends over 17 amino acids. The germline CDR1 and CDR2 sequences are SGHAT and FQNNGV. The CDR3 nucleotides are TGTGCCAGCAGTCGACACAGGGGATCCCTGAGGGGAAACACCATATATTTT. Translation gives CASSRHRGSLRGNTIYF.

V usage is TRBV19 and J usage is TRBJ1-2, with D possibly TRBD1 on 5 matching bases. CDR1 and CDR2 (germline): LNHDA, SQIVND (reference sequence). CDR3 size: 16 residues. V lost 10 bases and J lost 4, with 25 bases in between. The chain's CDR3 is CATVPRATELGYGYTF. For the CDR3, the DNA is TGTGCCACCGTCCCAAGGGCGACAGAATTGGGCTATGGCTACACCTTC.

This clone appeared a single time. The V gene is TRBV15, the J gene TRBJ1-1; D not certain. CDR3 length equals 18 residues. In germline, CDR1 is LNHNV, CDR2 YYDKDF (reference sequence). V shed 2 bases and J shed 4 bases, with 23 bases lying between them. The CDR3 loop is CATSRSSGLSSLGTEAFF. The CDR3 coding sequence is TGTGCCACCAGCAGATCTTCCGGACTGTCTTCCCTTGGCACTGAAGCTTTCTTT.

The rearrangement joins TRBV15 to TRBJ2-2; D gene uncertain. Trimming took off 1 base at V and 0 bases at J, with 9 bases between the two ends. CDR1 is LNHNV, CDR2 YYDKDF, per germline (reference sequence). The CDR3 consists of 16 residues. CDR3 DNA sequence: TGTGCCACCAGCAGAGTCAAAGCCGCGAACACCGGGGAGCTGTTTTTT. Translating gives CATSRVKAANTGELFF.

This sequence joins TRBV12-3 or TRBV12-4 and TRBJ2-1; D unclear. V lost 4 bases, J lost 5 bases, and 6 bases lay in between. This CDR3 comprises 12 residues. DNA for the CDR3: TGTGCCAGCAGTTCGTATGACAATGAGCAGTTCTTC. Amino acids: CASSSYDNEQFF.

This clone was detected only once. V and J are TRBV11-3 and TRBJ2-7; 13 nucleotides line up with TRBD2. The CDR3 extends over 18 amino acids. The V gene end was trimmed by 5 bases and the J gene end by 2 bases; junction bases not matched to a gene: 12. The germline V gene has CDR1 SGHNT and CDR2 YENEEA. CDR3 protein: CASSLRTSGRSVTYEQYF. Written as DNA, the CDR3 is TGTGCCAGCAGCCTCCGGACTAGCGGGAGATCGGTCACCTACGAGCAGTACTTC.

This chain links TRBV6-6 with TRBJ2-1; D is possibly TRBD2 (6 bases). Germline V gene lookup returns CDR1 MNHNY and CDR2 SVGAGI (reference sequence). The length of the CDR3 is 15 residues. Trimming took off 7 bases at V and 1 base at J, with 14 bases between the two ends. The CDR3 loop reads CASTLSGSSYNEQFF. CDR3 DNA sequence: TGTGCCAGCACCCTTAGCGGCTCTTCCTACAATGAGCAGTTCTTC.

The chain employs TRBV3-1 (or the pseudogene TRBV3-2) and TRBJ2-1, with D perhaps TRBD2 (6 bases). CDR3 length equals 14 residues. Germline V lookup: CDR1 LGHDT, CDR2 YNNKEL (reference sequence). V lost 2 bases to trimming and J lost 6 bases, with 11 bases between them. CDR3 in DNA: TGTGCCAGCAGCCAAATCGTGGGGGGCAATGAGCAGTTCTTC. Translated, it gives CASSQIVGGNEQFF.

This clone was seen just once. The rearrangement joins TRBV6-5 to TRBJ2-1; D is perhaps TRBD2 (6 bases). The CDR3 consists of 14 residues. V lost 10 bases and J lost 4, with 17 bases in between. Germline values: CDR1 MNHEY, CDR2 SVGAGI. The CDR3 spells CATQDGGGYNEQFF. The CDR3 DNA reads as TGTGCCACCCAAGACGGAGGAGGGTACAATGAGCAGTTCTTC.

The chain employs TRBV5-1 and TRBJ2-5, with 14 bases identical to TRBD2. The V segment lost 0 bases and the J segment 4 bases; nucleotides outside the gene matches: 5. The germline V gene encodes CDR1 SGHRS and CDR2 YFSETQ. The CDR3 spans 17 residues. CDR3 loop: CASSLASTSGRGETQYF. The CDR3 DNA sequence: TGCGCCAGCAGCTTGGCCTCGACTAGCGGGAGGGGAGAGACCCAGTACTTC.

This chain uses TRBV3-1 (or the pseudogene TRBV3-2) with TRBJ1-4, with D maybe TRBD1 (5 bases). CDR3 length: 15 amino acids. The ends were cut back, 1 base at V and 1 base at J, with 7 bases in the middle. Germline lookup yields CDR1 LGHDT and CDR2 YNNKEL (reference sequence). This chain's CDR3 is CASSQAGLTNEKLFF. CDR3 nucleotide sequence: TGTGCCAGCAGCCAAGCAGGGTTAACTAATGAAAAACTGTTTTTT.